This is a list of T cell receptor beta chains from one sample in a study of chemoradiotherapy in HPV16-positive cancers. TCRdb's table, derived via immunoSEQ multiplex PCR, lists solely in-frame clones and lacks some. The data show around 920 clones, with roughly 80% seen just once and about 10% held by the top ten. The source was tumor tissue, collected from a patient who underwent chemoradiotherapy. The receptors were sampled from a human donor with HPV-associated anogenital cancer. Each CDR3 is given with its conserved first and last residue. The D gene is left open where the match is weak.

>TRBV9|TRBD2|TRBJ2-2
CASSVGLADAGELFF
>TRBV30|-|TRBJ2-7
CAWGQSSYEQYF
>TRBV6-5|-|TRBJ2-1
CATQSRGGPYNEQFF
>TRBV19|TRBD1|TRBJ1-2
CASSIGRTGSSYGYTF
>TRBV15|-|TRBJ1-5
CATSRGGNQPQHF
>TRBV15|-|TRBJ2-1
CATSRDLSSYNEQFF
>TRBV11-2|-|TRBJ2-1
CASSRDARYNEQFF
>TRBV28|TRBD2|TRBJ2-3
CASTTTVLAGPLPSTDTQYF
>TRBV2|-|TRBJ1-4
CASNPDGRATNEKLFF
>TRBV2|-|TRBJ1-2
CASSDSSSRGYTF
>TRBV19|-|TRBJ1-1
CASSIKMNTEAFF
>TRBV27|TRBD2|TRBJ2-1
CASSWGGVDNEQFF
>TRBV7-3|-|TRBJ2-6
CASSLIGSDVLTF
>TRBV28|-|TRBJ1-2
CASRRGLNYGYTF
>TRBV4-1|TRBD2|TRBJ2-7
CASSQDGGRGLAGTYEQYF
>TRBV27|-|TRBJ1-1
CASSLTALNTEAFF
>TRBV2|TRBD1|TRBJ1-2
CASSGTGVTDYGYTF
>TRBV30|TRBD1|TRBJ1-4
CAWSGNRGADEKLFF
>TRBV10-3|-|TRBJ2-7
CAISESQSVSYEQYF
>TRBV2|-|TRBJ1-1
CASIGLEAFF
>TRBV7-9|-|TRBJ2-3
CATGVQVDTQYF
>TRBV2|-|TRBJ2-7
CASSDADSSYEQYF
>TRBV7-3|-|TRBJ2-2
CASSLFEGGELFF
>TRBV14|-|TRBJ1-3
CASSREYTIYF
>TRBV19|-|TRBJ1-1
CASSIRPNTEAFF
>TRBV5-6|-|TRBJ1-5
CASSPGFLSNQPQHF
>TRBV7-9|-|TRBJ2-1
CASSWAQLADDGEQFF
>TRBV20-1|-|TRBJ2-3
CSAQIDTQYF
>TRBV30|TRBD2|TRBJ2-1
CAWSVGSGGQDEQFF
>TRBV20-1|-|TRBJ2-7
CSASQSEQYF
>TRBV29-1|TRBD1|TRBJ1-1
CSVTSGQGAAEAFF
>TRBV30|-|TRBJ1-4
CAWSALHGPTNEKLFF
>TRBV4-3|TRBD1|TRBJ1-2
CASSQDSPGQGHGYTF